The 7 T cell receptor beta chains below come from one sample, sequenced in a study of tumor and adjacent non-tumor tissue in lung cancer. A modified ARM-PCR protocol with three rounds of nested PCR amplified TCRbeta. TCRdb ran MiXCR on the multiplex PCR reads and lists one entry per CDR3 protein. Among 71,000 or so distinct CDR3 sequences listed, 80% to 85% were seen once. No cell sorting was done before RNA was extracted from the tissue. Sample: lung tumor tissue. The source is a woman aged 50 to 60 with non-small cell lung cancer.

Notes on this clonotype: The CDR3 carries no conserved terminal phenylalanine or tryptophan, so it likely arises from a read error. The CDR3 nucleotides are TGCTGTGCTAGGAAACTAGCGGGAGGTACAGATACGCAGTATTTG. This encodes CCARKLAGGTDTQYL. The chain carries TRBV20-1 and TRBJ2-3; 12 bases match TRBD2. This CDR3 has 15 residues. Germline CDR1 DFQATT, CDR2 SNEGSKA (reference sequence).

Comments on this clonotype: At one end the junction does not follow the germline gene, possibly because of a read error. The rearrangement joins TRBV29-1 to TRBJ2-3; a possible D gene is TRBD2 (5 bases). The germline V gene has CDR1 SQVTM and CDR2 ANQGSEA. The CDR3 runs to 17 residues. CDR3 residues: CSVDRSGRVGSIDRQYF. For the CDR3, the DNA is TGCAGTGTAGACCGATCCGGACGAGTGGGGAGCATAGATAGGCAGTATTTT.

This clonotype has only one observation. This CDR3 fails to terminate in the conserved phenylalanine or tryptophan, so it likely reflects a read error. CDR3 coding DNA: TGCGCCAGCCTAGGGGCAGATACGCAGTATTAT. Translated: CASLGADTQYY. The chain combines TRBV6-2 or TRBV6-3 with TRBJ2-3; tentatively, D is TRBD1 (5 bases). The CDR3 has 11 residues. Looked up from germline, CDR1 is MNHEY and CDR2 is SVGEGT.

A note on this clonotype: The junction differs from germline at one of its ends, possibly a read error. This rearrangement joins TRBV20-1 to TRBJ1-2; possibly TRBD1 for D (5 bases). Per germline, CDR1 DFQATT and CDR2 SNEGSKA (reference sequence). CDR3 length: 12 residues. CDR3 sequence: CSGVQGQDSYPF. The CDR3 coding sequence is TGCAGTGGAGTCCAGGGTCAAGATAGCTACCCCTTC.

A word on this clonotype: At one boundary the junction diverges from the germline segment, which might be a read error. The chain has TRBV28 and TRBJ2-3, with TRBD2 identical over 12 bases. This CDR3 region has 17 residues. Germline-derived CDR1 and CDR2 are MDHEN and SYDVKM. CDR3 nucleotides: TGTGCCAACAGTCCTGGACTAGCGGGACTTGGGGTAGATACGCAGTATTTT. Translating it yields CANSPGLAGLGVDTQYF.

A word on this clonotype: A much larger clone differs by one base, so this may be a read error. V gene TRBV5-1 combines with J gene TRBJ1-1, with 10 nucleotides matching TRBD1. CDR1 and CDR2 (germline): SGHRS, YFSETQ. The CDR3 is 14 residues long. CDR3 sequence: CTSKSGTGATEAFF. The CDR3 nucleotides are TGCACCAGCAAATCCGGGACAGGGGCCACTGAAGCTTTCTTT.

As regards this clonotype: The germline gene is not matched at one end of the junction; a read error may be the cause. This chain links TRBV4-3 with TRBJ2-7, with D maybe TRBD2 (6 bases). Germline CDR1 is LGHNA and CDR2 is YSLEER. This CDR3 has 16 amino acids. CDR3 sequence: CASGPRQAGGVGEQYF. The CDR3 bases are TGTGCCAGCGGCCCCAGACAAGCAGGAGGGGTTGGGGAGCAGTACTTC.